These 18 T cell receptor beta chains share one sample of origin, sequenced in a study of molecular identifiers for immune sequencing clone quantification. MiXCR, run by TCRdb on the PCR reads, gives a single entry per CDR3 protein. The sample includes approximately 680,000 distinct CDR3 sequences, about 25% of them seen just once. The sequenced sample consisted of naive CD8+ T cells from blood, with Jurkat cell RNA spiked in. Subset noted: FACS-sorted CD8+CD4-CCR7+CD45RA+ naive T cells. All receptors derive from a human donor in good health. Some libraries in this study had Jurkat cell RNA spiked in.

This chain connects TRBV27 to TRBJ2-3; the match to TRBD2 covers 9 bases. J lost 5 bases, V lost 1 base, and 10 bases had no gene match. Germline V gene sequence: CDR1 MNHEY, CDR2 SMNVEV (reference sequence). The CDR3 has 17 amino acids. CDR3 amino acids: CASSLWSGGGAEDTQYF. The CDR3 DNA reads TGTGCCAGCAGTTTATGGTCCGGCGGGGGGGCCGAAGATACGCAGTATTTT.

There are many counts of this clonotype. The chain is built from TRBV28 and TRBJ1-3; D may be TRBD1 (5 bases). Germline V gives CDR1 MDHEN, CDR2 SYDVKM. V was clipped by 6 bases and J by 6 bases, with 18 bases between them. The CDR3 length is 15 residues. The CDR3 loop is CASRASGQPLNTIYF. In DNA form, the CDR3 reads TGTGCCAGCAGGGCGTCGGGGCAGCCTCTAAACACCATATATTTT.

As to this clonotype: One base away lies a much larger clone, so this may be a sequencing read error. This chain links TRBV7-9 with TRBJ1-1; D remains ambiguous. The CDR3 is made up of 10 amino acids. CDR1 is SEHNR and CDR2 is FQNEAQ in the germline V gene (reference sequence). The DNA for the CDR3 is TGTGCCAGCAGCTTAACTGAAGCTCTCTTT. As protein: CASSLTEALF.

This clonotype was recorded a few times. This chain connects TRBV4-1 to TRBJ2-7, with 7 nucleotides matching TRBD1. CDR3 length: 15 amino acids. Germline CDR1 and CDR2: MGHRA and YSYEKL. Trimming removed 5 bases from V and 2 bases from J; junction bases left unmatched: 9. The CDR3 nucleotides read TGCGCCAGCAGCATAGACAGGGATTCCCCCTACGAGCAGTACTTC. It is translated as CASSIDRDSPYEQYF.

In this sample, this clonotype turned up a few times. This rearrangement joins TRBV25-1 to TRBJ2-2; a possible D gene is TRBD2 (5 bases). The CDR3 is 13 residues long. V lost 7 bases, J lost 6 bases, and 12 bases lay in between. The V gene's germline CDR1 is MGHDK and CDR2 SYGVNS. The CDR3 protein is CASTTAEAGELFF. The CDR3 region has the DNA TGTGCCAGCACCACGGCGGAGGCCGGGGAGCTGTTTTTT.

The chain couples TRBV4-3 to TRBJ2-1; D not certain. Between the trimmed V and J ends, which lost 4 bases and 0 bases, there was a span of 10 bases. CDR1 and CDR2 (germline): LGHNA, YSLEER. This CDR3 spans 15 amino acids. CDR3 nucleotide sequence: TGCGCCAGCAGCCCCGACCCGGGCTCCTACAATGAGCAGTTCTTC. As protein: CASSPDPGSYNEQFF.

The gene calls are TRBV13 and TRBJ1-5; D gene uncertain. The germline CDR1 and CDR2 sequences are PRHDT and FYEKMQ (reference sequence). Trimming cost V 4 bases and J 9 bases, with 10 bases left between them. The CDR3 is 12 residues long. CDR3 protein: CASSSSLGPQHF. The CDR3 nucleotides read TGTGCCAGCAGCTCCTCACTAGGGCCCCAGCATTTT. The full variable domain, completed using reference TRBV13 and TRBJ1-5, is AAGVIQSPRHLIKEKRETATLKCYPIPRHDTVYWYQQGPGQDPQFLISFYEKMQSDKGSIPDRFSAQQFSDYHSELNMSSLELGDSALYFCASSSSLGPQHFGDGTRLSIL.

This clonotype was recorded a few times. This may stem from a read error, because a much larger clone lies one nucleotide away. The CDR3 ends on some other residue instead of the conserved phenylalanine or tryptophan, so this is likely a read error. The chain links TRBV7-2 to TRBJ2-7; D is undetermined. Germline lookup yields CDR1 SGHTA and CDR2 FQGNSA. The V end was cut by 5 bases, the J end by 2 bases, with 10 bases between. The CDR3 has 13 residues. This CDR3 reads CASSLSSTYEQYL. DNA of the CDR3: TGTGCCAGCAGCCTGAGCAGTACCTACGAGCAGTACCTC.

On this clonotype itself: Compared with germline, one end of the junction differs, possibly owing to a read error. The chain has TRBV5-8 and TRBJ2-3, with D unclear. Germline V lookup: CDR1 SGHTS, CDR2 YDEGEE. This CDR3 is 8 amino acids long. CDR3 residues: CASSLEDF. DNA of the CDR3: TGTGCCAGCAGCTTGGAAGATTTT.

As regards this clonotype: A much larger clone differs from this one at a single base, so this may be a read error. V usage is TRBV11-2 and J usage is TRBJ1-5, with TRBD1 identical over 9 bases. Germline V gene data show CDR1 as SGHAT and CDR2 as FQNNGV. The CDR3 has 15 residues. The CDR3 DNA reads as TGTGCCAGCAGCCAGGGGACAGGGCCCAATCAGCCCCCGCATTTT. Translating gives CASSQGTGPNQPPHF.

About this clonotype itself: The junction shows a germline mismatch at one end, possibly a read error. The chain combines TRBV30 with TRBJ2-1; 10 positions agree with TRBD2. Germline CDR1 GTSNPN, CDR2 SVGIG (reference sequence). The CDR3 sequence is 13 residues long. The CDR3 nucleotides read TGTGCATGGAGTTGGCTAGCGGGGGTTGAGCAGCTCTTC. Translating it yields CAWSWLAGVEQLF.

This chain connects TRBV20-1 to TRBJ2-1; 15 bases align to TRBD2. Germline V CDR1 and CDR2: DFQATT, SNEGSKA (reference sequence). The CDR3 loop spans 16 amino acids. J was trimmed by 0 bases and V by 6 bases; bases with no gene match: 3. The CDR3 bases are TGCAGTGCGGGGACTAGCGGGAGGTCCTCCTACAATGAGCAGTTCTTC. Amino acids: CSAGTSGRSSYNEQFF.

This clonotype was found many times. The chain links TRBV5-1 to TRBJ1-1; D not resolved. The CDR3 has 16 amino acids. Germline values: CDR1 SGHRS, CDR2 YFSETQ. V lost 0 bases, J lost 5 bases, and 17 bases lay in between. The CDR3 reads CASSLDAASGSTEAFF. CDR3 coding DNA: TGCGCCAGCAGCTTGGACGCGGCGTCGGGTAGTACTGAAGCTTTCTTT. Drawing the rest from reference TRBV5-1 and TRBJ1-1, the complete variable domain is KAGVTQTPRYLIKTRGQQVTLSCSPISGHRSVSWYQQTPGQGLQFLFEYFSETQRNKGNFPGRFSGRQFSNSRSEMNVSTLELGDSALYLCASSLDAASGSTEAFFGQGTRLTVV.

This clonotype was observed a handful of times. The rearrangement links TRBV2 to TRBJ2-5, with D possibly matching TRBD2 (5 bases). V lost 9 bases and J lost 5, with 22 bases in between. This CDR3 is 15 amino acids long. Germline CDR1 is SNHLY and CDR2 is FYNNEI. In DNA form, the CDR3 reads TGTGCCAGTGCCCCGCTCCGGGGAGCTTCGGAGACCCAGTACTTC. Residues: CASAPLRGASETQYF.

This clonotype was observed at least ten times. The genes are TRBV9 and TRBJ1-6, with 7 positions matching TRBD1. Germline CDR1 reads SGDLS; CDR2 reads YYNGEE. CDR3 length: 15 residues. V dropped 4 bases and J dropped 3; count of bases not matched to a gene: 4. CDR3 DNA: TGTGCCAGCAGCACAGGGACAGACTATAATTCACCCCTCCACTTT. This sequence encodes CASSTGTDYNSPLHF. Filled out from reference TRBV9 and TRBJ1-6, the complete variable domain reads DSGVTQTPKHLITATGQRVTLRCSPRSGDLSVYWYQQSLDQGLQFLIQYYNGEERAKGNILERFSAQQFPDLHSELNLSSLELGDSALYFCASSTGTDYNSPLHFGNGTRLTVT.

This clonotype has ten or more counts. The chain employs TRBV28 and TRBJ2-3; 7 nucleotides line up with TRBD2. The V gene end was trimmed by 4 bases and the J gene end by 2 bases; junction bases not matched to a gene: 12. CDR3 length: 17 amino acids. Germline V gene data show CDR1 as MDHEN and CDR2 as SYDVKM. CDR3 sequence reads: CASSSPPGLPYTDTQYF. In nucleotides, the CDR3 is TGTGCCAGCAGTTCTCCCCCGGGACTACCTTACACAGATACGCAGTATTTT.

This chain uses TRBV19 with TRBJ1-5; D not certain. Trimming took 9 bases from V and 7 from J, leaving 13 bases between them. This CDR3 has 12 residues. CDR1 LNHDA and CDR2 SQIVND come from the germline V gene (reference sequence). This CDR3 reads CASDFGPQPQHF. For the CDR3, the DNA is TGTGCCAGCGATTTTGGTCCCCAGCCCCAGCATTTT.

V is TRBV12-3 or TRBV12-4 and J is TRBJ1-1; weak D call: TRBD1 (6 bases). The CDR3 has 17 amino acids. V lost 6 bases and J 0 bases, leaving 20 bases between the germline ends. The CDR3 protein is CASSGGGAWALNTEAFF. CDR3 nucleotide sequence: TGTGCCAGCAGCGGGGGGGGGGCGTGGGCCTTGAACACTGAAGCTTTCTTT.